This TCR beta chain is from a study of blood T cell repertoires in COVID-19. The wider study: Researchers got acute and convalescent COVID-19 samples from the United States, Italy and Spain.

The table came from immunoSEQ multiplex PCR; TCRdb's copy has only in-frame clones and leaves some out. The sample shows some 180,000 clones, 90% of them seen only once. Looked up from germline, CDR1 is MNHNS and CDR2 is SASEGT. The CDR3 contains 15 residues. V shed 1 base and J shed 2 bases, with 12 bases lying between them. V is TRBV6-1 and J is TRBJ2-7; D unresolved. The sample taken for sequencing was peripheral blood. The source of this sequence is a man between 50 and 59 years old with acute or convalescent COVID-19. As DNA, the CDR3 is TGTGCCAGCAGTGAAGTACAGAATAAAGCCTACGAGCAGTACTTC. It specifies CASSEVQNKAYEQYF.